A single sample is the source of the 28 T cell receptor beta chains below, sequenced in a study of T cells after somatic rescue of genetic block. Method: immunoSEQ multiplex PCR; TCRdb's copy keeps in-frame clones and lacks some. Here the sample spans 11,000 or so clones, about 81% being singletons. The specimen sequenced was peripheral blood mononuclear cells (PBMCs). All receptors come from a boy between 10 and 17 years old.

The CDR3 is CASSPQGGRRIFYGYTF. In DNA, the CDR3 is TGTGCCAGCAGCCCTCAGGGGGGACGGAGGATCTTCTATGGCTACACCTTC. The chain has TRBV7-9 and TRBJ1-2; 7 positions agree with TRBD1. Trimming cost V 5 bases and J 4 bases; bases outside gene matches: 16. This CDR3 is 17 amino acids long. CDR1 and CDR2 (germline): SEHNR, FQNEAQ (reference sequence).

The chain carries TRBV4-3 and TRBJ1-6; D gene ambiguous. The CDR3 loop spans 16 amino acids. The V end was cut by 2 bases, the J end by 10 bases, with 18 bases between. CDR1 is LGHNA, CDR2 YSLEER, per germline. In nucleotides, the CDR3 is TGCGCCAGCAGCCAAAAAACTTTCGGGGAGGTATCACCCCTCCACTTT. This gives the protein CASSQKTFGEVSPLHF.

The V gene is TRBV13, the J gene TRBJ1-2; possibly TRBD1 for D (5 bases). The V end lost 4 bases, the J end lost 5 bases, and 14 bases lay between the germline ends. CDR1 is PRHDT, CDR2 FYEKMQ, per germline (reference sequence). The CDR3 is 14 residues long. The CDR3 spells CASSSGTVGYGYTF. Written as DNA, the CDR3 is TGTGCCAGCAGCTCAGGGACGGTCGGGTATGGCTACACCTTC.

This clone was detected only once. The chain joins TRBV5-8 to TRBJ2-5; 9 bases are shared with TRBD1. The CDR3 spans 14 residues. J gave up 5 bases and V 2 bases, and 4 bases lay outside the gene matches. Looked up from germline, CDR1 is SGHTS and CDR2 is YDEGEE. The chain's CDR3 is CASSFRDRVETQYF. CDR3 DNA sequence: TGTGCCAGCAGCTTCCGGGACAGGGTGGAGACCCAGTACTTC.

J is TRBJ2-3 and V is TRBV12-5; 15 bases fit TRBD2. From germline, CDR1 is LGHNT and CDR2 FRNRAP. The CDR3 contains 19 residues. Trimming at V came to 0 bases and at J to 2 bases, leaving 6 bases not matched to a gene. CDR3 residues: CASGLVPGLAGGITDTQYF. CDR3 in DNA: TGTGCTAGTGGTTTGGTACCCGGACTAGCGGGGGGGATCACAGATACGCAGTATTTT.

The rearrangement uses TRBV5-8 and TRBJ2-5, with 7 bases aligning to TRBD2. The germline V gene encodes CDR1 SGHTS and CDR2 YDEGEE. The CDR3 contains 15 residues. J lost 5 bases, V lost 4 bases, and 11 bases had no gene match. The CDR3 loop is CASSRWPSGQETQYF. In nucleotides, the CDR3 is TGTGCCAGCAGCCGCTGGCCTAGCGGTCAGGAGACCCAGTACTTC.

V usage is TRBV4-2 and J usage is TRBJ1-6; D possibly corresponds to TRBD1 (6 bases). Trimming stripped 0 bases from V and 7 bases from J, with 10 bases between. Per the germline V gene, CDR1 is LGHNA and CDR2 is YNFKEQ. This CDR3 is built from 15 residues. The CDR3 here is CASSQEGQGNSPLHF. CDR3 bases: TGTGCCAGCAGCCAAGAGGGACAAGGAAATTCACCCCTCCACTTT.

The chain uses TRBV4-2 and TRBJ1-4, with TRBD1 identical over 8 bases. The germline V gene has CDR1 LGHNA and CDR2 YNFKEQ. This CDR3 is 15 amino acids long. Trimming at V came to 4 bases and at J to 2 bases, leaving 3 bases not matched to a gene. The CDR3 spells CASSRNRGTNEKLFF. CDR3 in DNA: TGTGCCAGCAGCCGCAACAGGGGGACTAATGAAAAACTGTTTTTT.

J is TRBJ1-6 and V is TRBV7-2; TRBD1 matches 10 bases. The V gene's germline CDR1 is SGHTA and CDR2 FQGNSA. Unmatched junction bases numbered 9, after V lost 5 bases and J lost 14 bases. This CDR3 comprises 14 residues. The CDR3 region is CASSRDRGLGALHF. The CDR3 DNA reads TGTGCCAGCAGCCGGGACAGGGGCCTGGGGGCCCTCCACTTT.

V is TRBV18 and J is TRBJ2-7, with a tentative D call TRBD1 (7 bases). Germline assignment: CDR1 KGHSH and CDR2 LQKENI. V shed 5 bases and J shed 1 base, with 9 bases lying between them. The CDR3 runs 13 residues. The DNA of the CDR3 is TGTGCCAGCTCAGCGGGACAGTCCTACGAGCAGTACTTC. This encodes CASSAGQSYEQYF.

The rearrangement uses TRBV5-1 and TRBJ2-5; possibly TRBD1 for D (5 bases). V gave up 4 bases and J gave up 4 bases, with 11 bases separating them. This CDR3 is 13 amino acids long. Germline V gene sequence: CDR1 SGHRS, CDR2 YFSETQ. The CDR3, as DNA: TGCGCCAGCAGCACCGCTAGGGGAGAGACCCAGTACTTC. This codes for CASSTARGETQYF.

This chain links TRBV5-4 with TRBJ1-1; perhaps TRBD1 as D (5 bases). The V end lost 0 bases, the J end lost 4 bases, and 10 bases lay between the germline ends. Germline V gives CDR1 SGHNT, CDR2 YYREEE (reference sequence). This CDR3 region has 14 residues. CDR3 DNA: TGTGCCAGCAGCTTGGAGGCCCAGGGCACTGAAGCTTTCTTT. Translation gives CASSLEAQGTEAFF.

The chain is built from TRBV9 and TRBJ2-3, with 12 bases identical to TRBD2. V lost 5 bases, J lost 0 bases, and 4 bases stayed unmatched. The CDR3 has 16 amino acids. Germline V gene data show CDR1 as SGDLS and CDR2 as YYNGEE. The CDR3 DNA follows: TGTGCCAGCAGGAAAGGGACTAGCGGGAGCACAGATACGCAGTATTTT. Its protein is CASRKGTSGSTDTQYF.

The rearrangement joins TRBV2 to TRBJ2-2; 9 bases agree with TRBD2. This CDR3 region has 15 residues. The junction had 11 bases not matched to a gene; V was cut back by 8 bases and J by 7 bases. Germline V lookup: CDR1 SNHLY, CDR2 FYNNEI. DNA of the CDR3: TGTGCCAGCGGGGCCGCGGGAGGGCCGAGCGGGGAGCTGTTTTTT. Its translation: CASGAAGGPSGELFF.

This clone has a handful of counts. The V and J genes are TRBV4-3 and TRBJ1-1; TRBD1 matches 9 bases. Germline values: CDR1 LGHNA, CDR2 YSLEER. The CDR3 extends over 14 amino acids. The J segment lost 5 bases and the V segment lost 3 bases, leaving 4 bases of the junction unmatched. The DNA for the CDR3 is TGCGCCAGCAGCCAGGGACAGGGAATGACTGAAGCTTTCTTT. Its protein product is CASSQGQGMTEAFF.

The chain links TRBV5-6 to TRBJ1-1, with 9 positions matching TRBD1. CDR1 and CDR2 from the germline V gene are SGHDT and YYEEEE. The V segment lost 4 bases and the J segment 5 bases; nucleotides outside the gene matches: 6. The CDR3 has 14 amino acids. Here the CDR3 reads CASSKTGTGTEAFF. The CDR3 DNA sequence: TGTGCCAGCAGCAAAACCGGGACAGGGACTGAAGCTTTCTTT.

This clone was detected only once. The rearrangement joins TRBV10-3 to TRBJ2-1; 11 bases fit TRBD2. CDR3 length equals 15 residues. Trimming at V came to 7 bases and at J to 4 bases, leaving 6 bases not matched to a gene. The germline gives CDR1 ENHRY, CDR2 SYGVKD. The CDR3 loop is CAITPGTSGYNEQFF. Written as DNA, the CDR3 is TGTGCCATCACCCCAGGGACTAGCGGATACAATGAGCAGTTCTTC.

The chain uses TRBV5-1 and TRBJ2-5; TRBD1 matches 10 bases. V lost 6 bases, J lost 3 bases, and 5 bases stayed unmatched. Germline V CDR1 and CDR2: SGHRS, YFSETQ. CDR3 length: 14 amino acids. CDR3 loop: CASNKGQGEETQYF. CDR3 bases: TGCGCCAGCAATAAAGGACAGGGGGAAGAGACCCAGTACTTC.

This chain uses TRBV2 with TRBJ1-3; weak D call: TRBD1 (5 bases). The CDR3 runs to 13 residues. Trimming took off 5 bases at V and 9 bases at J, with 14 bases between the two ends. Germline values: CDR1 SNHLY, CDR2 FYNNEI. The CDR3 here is CASSSTQGGTIYF. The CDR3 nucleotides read TGTGCCAGCAGTTCGACCCAGGGCGGCACCATATATTTT.

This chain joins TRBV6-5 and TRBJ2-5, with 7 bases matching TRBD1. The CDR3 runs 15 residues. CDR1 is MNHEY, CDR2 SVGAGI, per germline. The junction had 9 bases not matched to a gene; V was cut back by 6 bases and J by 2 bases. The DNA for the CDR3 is TGTGCCAGCAGCCCCGAGCCGGGACAGCAAGAGACCCAGTACTTC. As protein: CASSPEPGQQETQYF.

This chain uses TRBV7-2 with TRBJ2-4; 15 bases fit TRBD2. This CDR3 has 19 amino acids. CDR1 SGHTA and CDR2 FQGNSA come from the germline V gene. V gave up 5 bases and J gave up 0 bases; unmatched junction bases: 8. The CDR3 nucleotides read TGTGCCAGCAGCCGCGGACTAGCGGGGGGGGGCTTAGCCAAAAACATTCAGTACTTC. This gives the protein CASSRGLAGGGLAKNIQYF. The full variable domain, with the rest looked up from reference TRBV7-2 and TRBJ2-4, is GAGVSQSPSNKVTEKGKDVELRCDPISGHTALYWYRQSLGQGLEFLIYFQGNSAPDKSGLPSDRFSAERTGGSVSTLTIQRTQQEDSAVYLCASSRGLAGGGLAKNIQYFGAGTRLSVL.

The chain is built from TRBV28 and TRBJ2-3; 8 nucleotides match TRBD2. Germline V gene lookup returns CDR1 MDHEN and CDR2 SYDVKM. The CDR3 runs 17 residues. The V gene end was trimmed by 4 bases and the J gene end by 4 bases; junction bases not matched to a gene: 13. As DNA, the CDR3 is TGTGCCAGCAGTTCCGCTAAAGCGGGAGAGCTCGCAGATACGCAGTATTTT. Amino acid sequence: CASSSAKAGELADTQYF. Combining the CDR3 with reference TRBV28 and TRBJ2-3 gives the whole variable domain DVKVTQSSRYLVKRTGEKVFLECVQDMDHENMFWYRQDPGLGLRLIYFSYDVKMKEKGDIPEGYSVSREKKERFSLILESASTNQTSMYLCASSSAKAGELADTQYFGPGTRLTVL.

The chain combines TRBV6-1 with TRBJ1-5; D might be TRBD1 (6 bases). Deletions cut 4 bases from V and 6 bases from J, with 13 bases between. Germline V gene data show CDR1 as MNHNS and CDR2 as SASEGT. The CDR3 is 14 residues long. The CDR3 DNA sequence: TGTGCCAGCAGTGGTCAGGGGATAACTCAGCCCCAGCATTTT. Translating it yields CASSGQGITQPQHF.

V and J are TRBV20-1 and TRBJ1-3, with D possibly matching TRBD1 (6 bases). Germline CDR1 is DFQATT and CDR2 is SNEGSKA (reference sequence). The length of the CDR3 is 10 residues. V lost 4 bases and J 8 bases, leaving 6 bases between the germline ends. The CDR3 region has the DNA TGCAGTGCTACAGGGGACACCATATATTTT. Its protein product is CSATGDTIYF.

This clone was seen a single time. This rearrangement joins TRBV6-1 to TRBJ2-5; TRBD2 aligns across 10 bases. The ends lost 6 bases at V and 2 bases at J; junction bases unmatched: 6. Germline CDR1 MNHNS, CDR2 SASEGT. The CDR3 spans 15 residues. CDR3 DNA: TGTGCCAGCAGCGGAAAGGGACTAGCGCAAGAGACCCAGTACTTC. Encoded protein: CASSGKGLAQETQYF.

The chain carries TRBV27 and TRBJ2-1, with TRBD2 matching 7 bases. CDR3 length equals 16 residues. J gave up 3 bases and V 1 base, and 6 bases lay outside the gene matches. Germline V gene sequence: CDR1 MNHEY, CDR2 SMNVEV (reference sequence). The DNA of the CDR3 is TGTGCCAGCAGTTTATGGGCTAGCGGCTTCTACAATGAGCAGTTCTTC. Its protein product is CASSLWASGFYNEQFF.

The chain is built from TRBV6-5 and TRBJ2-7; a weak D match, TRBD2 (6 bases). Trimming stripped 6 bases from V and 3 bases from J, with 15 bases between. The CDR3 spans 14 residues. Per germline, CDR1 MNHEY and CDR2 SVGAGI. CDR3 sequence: CASSPAKGLYEQYF. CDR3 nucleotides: TGTGCCAGCAGCCCTGCTAAGGGACTCTACGAGCAGTACTTC.

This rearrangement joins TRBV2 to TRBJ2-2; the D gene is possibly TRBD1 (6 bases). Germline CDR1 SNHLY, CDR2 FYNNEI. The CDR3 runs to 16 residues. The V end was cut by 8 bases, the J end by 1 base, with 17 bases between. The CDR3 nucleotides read TGTGCCAGCTTCCATGAACAGGGCCAGAACACCGGGGAGCTGTTTTTT. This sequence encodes CASFHEQGQNTGELFF.